This T cell receptor (beta chain) was captured by sequencing in a study of cytomegalovirus exposure and HLA in healthy donors (dated by TCRdb to 2016 to 2017). A note on the overall study: In an earlier analysis of about 560 of the donors, 276 Gb of sequence data and some 120 million unique TCR beta sequences from about 179 million T cells were reported. The study used immunosequencing to profile the T cell repertoires of several hundred subjects and linked those repertoires to cytomegalovirus serostatus. Alongside the repertoire data, information on donor age, sex, ethnicity and CMV serostatus was compiled. High-throughput TCR immunosequencing, statistical association of individual TCRs with disease status, and machine learning were combined to predict cytomegalovirus infection status. A later analysis re-examined previously published TCR beta repertoires from about 700 donors and added high-resolution HLA genotyping to investigate patterns of TCR occurrence. Rather than drawing on any new phenotypic data, the later analysis identified candidate immune exposures from TCR beta sequences and the way those sequences occurred across donors. Every discovery cohort repertoire had been produced on one sequencing platform. An earlier analysis of several hundred of the donors used high-throughput TCR beta sequencing to judge whether each TCR beta V gene segment behaved as functional or pseudogenic. Typing coverage differed by locus: A, B, C, DRB1 and DQB1 were typed in roughly 620-630 donors, DQA1 in 500 to 550, DPA1 in some 570, and DPB1 in 400 to 490. The study aimed to test whether signatures of past pathogen exposure could be identified by cataloging public T cell receptors. Across 398 genotyped donors of the cohort, an average of approximately 240,000 unique TCR beta nucleotide sequences per donor were sequenced, and roughly 20% of those sequences were non-productive. HLA typing included class I and class II loci at four-digit resolution. A later genetic analysis used genome-wide SNP genotypes for about 60% of the roughly 670 donors, treating that subset as a discovery cohort. A separate validation cohort of over 95 different subjects was used in addition to the 666-subject first cohort. An early release that covered some 630 HLA-typed donors contained approximately 290 gigabases of sequencing data and about 84 million unique TCR sequences. Four to six DR-DQ haplotypes were handled as single units for association and clustering, since linkage in the cohort was strong. Among the approximately 430 genotyped donors, more than 70% belonged to the genetic ancestry cluster associated with self-reported Caucasian donors. Results the study describes overall, beyond this receptor: Because HLA typing was unavailable for some donors at each locus, only the typed subset was used in association tests. Compared with the 666-donor mean, donors in an Asian-associated ancestry cluster had fewer N-insertions in productive TCRs, according to a later genetic analysis. A further reported finding was that TCR beta sequences accurately predicted the HLA-A and HLA-B alleles for most subjects in the first cohort. In the study, about 150 TCR beta chains were listed as associated with cytomegalovirus. The presence/absence analyses assumed that sequencing depth was roughly uniform across donors, and that assumption may not be true. In both the original and validation cohorts, the classifier was reported to diagnose cytomegalovirus status with high specificity and sensitivity. It was suggested by the authors that the approach could potentially be generalized to other disease states and immunological phenotypes. Strong co-occurrence of HLA alleles, especially DR and DQ, made assigning TCR associations to individual alleles difficult. In a later analysis, HLA-associated TCR beta chains showed more clonal expansion and lower generation probabilities than non-associated chains that were equally common. A cluster of highly shared sequence variants was judged likely to represent a technical artifact of the sequencing pipeline. Only TCR beta chains were sequenced in this cohort, and the absence of alpha or paired-chain data limited detectable features. A few of the identified cytomegalovirus-associated TCR beta chains were confirmed in vitro to be specific for cytomegalovirus antigens. Linkage disequilibrium might explain the correlated functional status among segregating V segments, but an unknown experimental factor could not be excluded. According to a later analysis, parvovirus B19, influenza, CMV and Epstein-Barr virus appeared linked to several top co-occurrence clusters. Most TCR sequences were observed very rarely across donors, whereas some public TCRs were present in many individuals. According to a later analysis, TCR association rates differed among HLA loci, with DRB1 alleles showing the most associated TCRs and HLA-C alleles showing the fewest. According to a later analysis, most CMV-associated TCR beta chains appeared to be HLA-restricted, and the HLA associations seemed to be driven largely by CMV exposure. The 87-base-pair reads could not distinguish some IMGT-functional V segments, including TRBV6-2 and TRBV6-3, so those segments were excluded. An association between a missense DCLRE1C variant and V-gene and J-gene trimming of TCR beta chains was found in a later genetic analysis and replicated in an independent cohort. For the cohort, immune exposure information was limited to CMV serostatus. Broadly in line with IMGT annotations, most TCR beta V segments showed up in productive rearrangements about 87% or about 30% of the time in an earlier analysis of several hundred of the donors. Specific HLA alleles were associated with around 18,000 TCR beta sequences at a false discovery rate of 0.05 in a later analysis. Because counts were too low, roughly 18 rarely observed V segments, including chromosome 9 orphons, were left out of the earlier analysis of approximately 580 of the donors.

To note about this clone: Which antigen it targets is not known. No base quality values were provided; no much bigger clone lies one nucleotide off.

The library came from the immunoSEQ multiplex PCR assay. A mixture of 60 forward primers for TCR Vbeta segments and 13 reverse primers for TCR Jbeta segments was used in the multiplex PCR. Amplification of the CDR3 region of rearranged TCR beta genes was performed with a multiplex PCR assay on genomic DNA. On the Illumina HiSeq System, the amplified TCR beta libraries were sequenced as 87-base-pair reads. The study's processing was this. A later analysis tallied around 87 million unique TCR beta chains across the 666 repertoires, and some 10 million of those chains were shared by two or more donors. To remove PCR and sequencing errors, raw reads were error-corrected and collapsed into unique sequences using a nearest-neighbor algorithm that merged closely related sequences. V, D and J gene segments were assigned by aligning CDR3 sequences to IMGT reference sequences. Each retained sequence needed at least a six-nucleotide match to both a V gene segment and a J gene segment. A rearrangement counted as productive if the CDR3 had no stop codons and remained in frame with V and J, and every other rearrangement counted as non-productive. CDR3 was defined according to IMGT convention as the region running from the second conserved V-encoded cysteine to the conserved J-encoded phenylalanine. Sequences without an unambiguous match to a single V gene segment were excluded from the earlier analysis of 450 to 750 of the donors. In an earlier analysis of several hundred of the donors, V segments were called functional above 56.7% productive rearrangements and were called segregating when the between-donor standard deviation exceeded 5%. To diagnose cytomegalovirus status from the catalog of TCR beta chain sequences, a statistical classification framework was built. A later analysis assigned V and J genes by comparing TCR nucleotide sequences with IMGT/GENE-DB human TR gene sequences. In a later analysis, CDR3 sequences and most-parsimonious VDJ recombination scenarios were assigned using the TCRdist pipeline. A later analysis defined each TCR beta chain by its CDR3 amino acid sequence plus V-gene family, and excluded reads lacking a unique V-gene family. As a way to deal with suspected cross-contamination and a sequencing artifact, a later analysis dropped over 550 nucleotide sequences that were highly shared and had low generation probability. A later analysis calculated a clonal expansion index for each public chain from normalized within-repertoire ranks of inferred template counts. In a later analysis, generation probabilities were computed with a VDJ recombination model fitted to out-of-frame rearrangements, and the resulting probabilities were checked against IGoR. A later analysis scored TCR-TCR, TCR-HLA and TCR-CMV co-occurrence with hypergeometric tests, applying a repertoire-size bias correction to TCR pairs. A later analysis estimated false discovery rates by permuting HLA or CMV assignments 20 times. In a later analysis, co-occurring TCRs were grouped using DBSCAN, with TCRdist sequence similarity added in when clustering inside HLA-allele-positive subsets. Co-occurrence clustering excluded repertoires with fewer than 30,000 or more than 120,000 public chains, plus five with anomalous nucleotide sharing. This immuneACCESS table, as held by TCRdb, lists in-frame sequences with V and J called but not all clones. Of the missing ones, under half trace to an unresolved V gene in checked studies; the others have no known cause. The V and J calls and clone size come from that table; D and trimming were worked out from the DNA. The sample table lists approximately 59,000 clones, 65% to 80% of them with a count of one. In total, the top ten clones hold about a sixth of the sample.

The cohort consisted of 650 to 850 healthy bone marrow donors. Cohort members were all nominally healthy when sampled, although unrecorded immune exposures were likely present. The donor was CMV seropositive and belonged to the group of 250 to 350 seropositive cohort members. A peripheral blood sample was collected from each donor, and TCR beta sequencing was performed on peripheral blood mononuclear cells. Genomic DNA was extracted from the blood cell samples with the Qiagen DNeasy Blood Extraction Kit. CDR3 length: 14 amino acids, cysteine to phenylalanine. The retained sequence is limited to the CDR3, 42 bases, with the frame set at the first base. From V the trimming removes 0 bases and from J it removes 7 bases, while the gene matches leave 1 base of the junction unaccounted for. From the germline V gene, CDR1 is SGHVS and CDR2 is FNYEAQ.

Sequencing was carried out using PBMCs. This TCR was recovered from a middle-aged man in good health and CMV-seropositive. In this chain, TRBV7-6 is recombined with TRBJ2-1; 9 middle bases align to TRBD2. The nucleotides read TGTGCCAGCAGCTTAGCGGCGGGGGGGAATGAGCAGTTCTTC. Its product reads: CASSLAAGGNEQFF.